This T cell receptor (beta chain) was recorded in a study of CD8 T cells in ankylosing spondylitis. Study-wide results and limits: Clones linked with disease were CD8+ and fairly uncommon in the peripheral blood. Existing reports had already noted some motif variants in reactive arthritis synovial fluid and blood. Enrichment of disease-linked clones was reportedly significant in matched ankylosing spondylitis synovial fluid. A TCR beta motif of fewer than ten highly homologous variants seemed to mark ankylosing spondylitis blood.

Preparation of TCR beta libraries was done by quantitative 5'-RACE with molecular barcodes. TCRdb analysed the 5' RACE reads with MiXCR anew, one entry per CDR3 protein. Of approximately 500,000 distinct CDR3 sequences in the sample, roughly 13% were seen once. This CDR3 region has 16 residues. J lost 2 bases, V lost 0 bases, and 7 bases had no gene match. Looked up from germline, CDR1 is LGHNA and CDR2 is YNFKEQ. This clonotype was counted a few times. The antigen remains unidentified. The material sequenced was blood, either unsorted or a sorted T cell fraction (not recorded which). This receptor was identified in a male donor with ankylosing spondylitis. The chain is built from TRBV4-2 and TRBJ2-7; TRBD2 agrees at 7 bases. The CDR3 loop is CASSQDRASGAYEQYF. As DNA, the CDR3 is TGTGCCAGCAGCCAAGATAGGGCTAGCGGTGCCTACGAGCAGTACTTC.